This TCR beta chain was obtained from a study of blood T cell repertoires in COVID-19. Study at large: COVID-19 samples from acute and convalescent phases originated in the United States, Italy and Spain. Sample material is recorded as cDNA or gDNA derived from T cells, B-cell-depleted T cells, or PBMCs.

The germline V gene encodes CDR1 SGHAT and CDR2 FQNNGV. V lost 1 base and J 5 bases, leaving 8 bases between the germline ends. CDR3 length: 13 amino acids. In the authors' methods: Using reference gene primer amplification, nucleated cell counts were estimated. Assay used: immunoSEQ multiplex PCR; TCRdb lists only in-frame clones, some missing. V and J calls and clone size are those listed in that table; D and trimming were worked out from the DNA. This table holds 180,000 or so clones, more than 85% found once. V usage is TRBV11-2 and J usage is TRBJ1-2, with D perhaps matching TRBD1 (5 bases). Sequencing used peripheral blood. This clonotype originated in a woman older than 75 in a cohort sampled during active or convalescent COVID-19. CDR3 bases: TGTGCCAGCAGCTTAGGTGACAGTTATGGCTACACCTTC. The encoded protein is CASSLGDSYGYTF.